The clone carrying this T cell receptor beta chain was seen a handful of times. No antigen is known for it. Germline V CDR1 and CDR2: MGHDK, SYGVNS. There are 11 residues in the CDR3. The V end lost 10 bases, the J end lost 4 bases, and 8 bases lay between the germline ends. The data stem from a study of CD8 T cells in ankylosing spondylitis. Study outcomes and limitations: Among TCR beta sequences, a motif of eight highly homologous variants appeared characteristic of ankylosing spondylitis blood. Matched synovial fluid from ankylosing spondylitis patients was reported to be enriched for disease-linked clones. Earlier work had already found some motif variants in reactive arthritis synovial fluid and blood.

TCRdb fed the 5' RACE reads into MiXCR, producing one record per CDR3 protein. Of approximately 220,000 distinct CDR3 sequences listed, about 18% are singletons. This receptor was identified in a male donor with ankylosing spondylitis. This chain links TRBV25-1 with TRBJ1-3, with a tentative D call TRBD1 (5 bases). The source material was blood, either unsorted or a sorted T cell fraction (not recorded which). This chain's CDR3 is CATGTGNTIYF. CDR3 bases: TGTGCCACCGGGACGGGAAACACCATATATTTT.